The sequence of this TCR beta chain was determined in a study of shared clonotypes between healthy human individuals. Study-wide results and limits: With a handful of donors compared, 5% to 5.5% of naive CD4 clonotypes were shared. Generally, naive subsets (rather than memory subsets) showed larger estimated richness.

The study separated CD4+ cells into CD45RA+ naive and CD45RA-negative memory subsets. Trimming removed 3 bases at V and 4 bases at J, with 9 bases between. Germline-derived CDR1 and CDR2 are SGHTA and FQGNSA. The CDR3 spans 14 residues. Libraries were prepared by immunoSEQ multiplex PCR; TCRdb keeps only in-frame clonotypes and omits some of them. This sample has fewer than 1.4 million clones, with approximately 80% found just once. Concerning this clone itself: Its target is not known.

The receptor was derived from a man aged 18 to 29 in good health. Some clones in this sample may be carry-over from other donors' samples. The chain is built from TRBV7-2 and TRBJ1-4, with unresolved D. Sequencing input: memory CD4+ T cells from PBMCs. Subset in this sample: CD45RA-negative fraction. The CDR3 region has the DNA TGTGCCAGCAGCTTGACTGTACATAATGAAAAACTGTTTTTT. It translates to CASSLTVHNEKLFF.